One sample yielded the 27 T cell receptor beta chains listed below, sequenced in a study of early T cells in non-severe SARS-CoV-2 infection. TCRdb re-called the 5' RACE reads with MiXCR, one entry per CDR3 protein. In the table there are 120,000 or so distinct CDR3 sequences, 10% to 15% of which are singletons. This specimen consisted of whole blood, obtained at baseline. These receptors all come from an adult who was a healthcare worker with PCR-confirmed SARS-CoV-2 infection or an uninfected control (not recorded which).

The chain employs TRBV7-3 and TRBJ2-2; D tentatively reads TRBD1 or TRBD2 (5 bases each). This CDR3 contains 18 residues. Germline V CDR1 and CDR2: SGHTA, FQGTGA. V lost 5 bases to trimming and J lost 2 bases, with 21 bases between them. The CDR3 spells CASSLRGRGYDNTGELFF. For the CDR3, the DNA is TGTGCCAGCAGCCTCCGGGGAAGGGGCTACGATAACACCGGGGAGCTGTTTTTT.

The table lists this clonotype with a few counts. The rearrangement links TRBV5-4 to TRBJ1-2; D perhaps matches TRBD1 (6 bases). Germline values: CDR1 SGHNT, CDR2 YYREEE (reference sequence). The germline V and J ends were trimmed by 2 bases and 4 bases, with 12 bases remaining between them. CDR3 length equals 14 residues. The CDR3 region is CASSLQGRAYGYTF. The CDR3 DNA reads as TGTGCCAGCAGCTTACAGGGACGGGCCTATGGCTACACCTTC. Full variable domain (rest looked up from reference TRBV5-4 and TRBJ1-2): ETGVTQSPTHLIKTRGQQVTLRCSSQSGHNTVSWYQQALGQGPQFIFQYYREEENGRGNFPPRFSGLQFPNYSSELNVNALELDDSALYLCASSLQGRAYGYTFGSGTRLTVV.

The rearrangement joins TRBV9 to TRBJ2-1, with D possibly matching TRBD2 (7 bases). This CDR3 is 15 amino acids long. CDR1 and CDR2 (germline): SGDLS, YYNGEE. V lost 4 bases and J lost 4, with 15 bases in between. The CDR3: CASSPQGGTYNEQFF. The CDR3, as DNA: TGTGCCAGCAGCCCACAGGGAGGGACTTACAATGAGCAGTTCTTC. The full variable domain, rest sourced from reference TRBV9 and TRBJ2-1, is DSGVTQTPKHLITATGQRVTLRCSPRSGDLSVYWYQQSLDQGLQFLIQYYNGEERAKGNILERFSAQQFPDLHSELNLSSLELGDSALYFCASSPQGGTYNEQFFGPGTRLTVL.

This clonotype turned up a few times. The V gene is TRBV12-3 or TRBV12-4, the J gene TRBJ2-4, with D maybe TRBD2 (6 bases). The CDR3 is made up of 16 amino acids. V was shortened by 3 bases and J by 4 bases, with 16 bases between the two germline ends. The CDR3: CASSLEGTLLKNIQYF. CDR3 in DNA: TGTGCCAGCAGTTTGGAGGGGACCCTGCTGAAAAACATTCAGTACTTC.

The chain joins TRBV6-5 to TRBJ1-2; a possible D gene is TRBD1 (5 bases). With 5 bases removed from V and 8 bases from J, the gap between germline ends came to 15 bases. Germline lookup yields CDR1 MNHEY and CDR2 SVGAGI. The CDR3 totals 13 residues. CDR3 in DNA: TGTGCCAGCAGTACCGGGACTGTCAAAGGCTACACCTTC. Amino acids: CASSTGTVKGYTF.

The V call is TRBV28, the J call TRBJ2-7, with D perhaps TRBD2 (5 bases). Between the trimmed V and J ends, which lost 3 bases and 6 bases, there was a span of 9 bases. Germline V gene data show CDR1 as MDHEN and CDR2 as SYDVKM. This CDR3 is 12 amino acids long. The CDR3 sequence: CASSFNGIEQYF. The DNA for the CDR3 is TGTGCCAGCAGTTTTAACGGGATCGAGCAGTACTTC.

This clonotype was detected only a few times. The chain combines TRBV28 with TRBJ1-1; TRBD1 matches at 10 bases. With V trimmed by 6 bases and J by 4 bases, 8 bases remained unmatched. Germline lookup yields CDR1 MDHEN and CDR2 SYDVKM. The CDR3 contains 15 residues. This CDR3 reads CASSTPGQGFTEAFF. The DNA of the CDR3 is TGTGCCAGCAGCACACCGGGACAGGGGTTCACTGAAGCTTTCTTT.

The rearrangement links TRBV7-6 to TRBJ2-1; TRBD2 matches at 9 bases. This CDR3 is built from 16 residues. With V trimmed by 4 bases and J by 1 base, 5 bases remained unmatched. Germline V gene sequence: CDR1 SGHVS, CDR2 FNYEAQ. CDR3 region: CASSSRTSESYNEQFF. DNA of the CDR3: TGTGCCAGCAGCTCCAGGACTAGCGAATCCTACAATGAGCAGTTCTTC.

Ten or more counts support this clonotype. This chain joins TRBV11-2 and TRBJ1-1; D is possibly TRBD1 (5 bases). The V end lost 4 bases, the J end lost 0 bases, and 12 bases lay between the germline ends. CDR3 length: 15 residues. CDR1 and CDR2 from the germline V gene are SGHAT and FQNNGV. The CDR3 coding sequence is TGTGCCAGCAGCTCAAGTGACAGTCTGAACACTGAAGCTTTCTTT. This sequence encodes CASSSSDSLNTEAFF.

The sample holds many counts of this clonotype. V gene TRBV12-3 or TRBV12-4 combines with J gene TRBJ1-1; D possibly corresponds to TRBD1 (6 bases). This CDR3 region has 14 residues. Deletions cut 5 bases from V and 7 bases from J, with 17 bases between. CDR3 region: CASSPRTGTNEAFF. The CDR3 nucleotides read TGTGCCAGCAGTCCCAGAACAGGGACCAATGAAGCTTTCTTT.

The gene calls are TRBV6-6 and TRBJ1-1; TRBD1 might be the D (5 bases). The V end was cut by 0 bases, the J end by 4 bases, with 12 bases between. The CDR3 contains 15 residues. Looked up from germline, CDR1 is MNHNY and CDR2 is SVGAGI (reference sequence). This chain's CDR3 is CASSYSRQGGTEAFF. In nucleotides, the CDR3 is TGTGCCAGCAGTTACTCGAGGCAGGGTGGCACTGAAGCTTTCTTT.

This clonotype was observed a few times. The gene calls are TRBV5-6 and TRBJ2-3; TRBD2 might be the D (6 bases). The CDR3 has 11 amino acids. Trimming removed 7 bases at V and 4 bases at J, with 7 bases between. Germline V CDR1 and CDR2: SGHDT, YYEEEE. CDR3 in amino acids: CASGDSDTQYF. For the CDR3, the DNA is TGTGCCAGCGGGGACTCAGATACGCAGTATTTT.

This clonotype has more than one count but fewer than ten. The chain links TRBV6-1 to TRBJ1-1; TRBD1 matches at 10 bases. Per germline, CDR1 MNHNS and CDR2 SASEGT. This CDR3 spans 16 amino acids. V shed 7 bases and J 5 bases; nucleotides not matched to a gene: 13. This CDR3 reads CASTIGTGERGTEAFF. The DNA of the CDR3 is TGTGCCAGCACAATAGGGACAGGGGAGCGGGGGACTGAAGCTTTCTTT.

In this sample, this clonotype turned up a few times. This chain connects TRBV7-8 to TRBJ1-3; D call uncertain. Germline CDR1 reads SGHVS; CDR2 reads FQNEAQ. The CDR3 runs to 13 residues. Between the trimmed V and J ends, which lost 4 bases and 7 bases, there was a span of 11 bases. CDR3 sequence (DNA): TGTGCCAGCAGCTCGCCCAAACGGAACACCATATATTTT. Translation gives CASSSPKRNTIYF.

This clonotype was detected a few times. The rearrangement joins TRBV7-9 to TRBJ1-6; 8 bases are shared with TRBD1. The CDR3 is 17 residues long. Germline CDR1 is SEHNR and CDR2 is FQNEAQ (reference sequence). The junction had 14 bases not matched to a gene; V was cut back by 5 bases and J by 8 bases. The CDR3 region is CASSPTWGQARDSPLHF. In nucleotides, the CDR3 is TGTGCCAGCAGCCCAACCTGGGGACAGGCCCGGGATTCACCCCTCCACTTT.

This clonotype occurred a few times. V usage is TRBV20-1 and J usage is TRBJ2-7; no definite D call. Trimming took off 5 bases at V and 4 bases at J, with 9 bases between the two ends. This CDR3 has 11 amino acids. CDR1 is DFQATT, CDR2 SNEGSKA, per germline (reference sequence). The chain's CDR3 is CSAGKIYEQYF. As DNA, the CDR3 is TGCAGTGCTGGAAAAATTTACGAGCAGTACTTC.

This clonotype was observed many times. The V and J genes are TRBV10-2 and TRBJ2-4, with D tentatively TRBD2 (6 bases). The CDR3 has 12 residues. The germline CDR1 and CDR2 sequences are WSHSY and SAAADI. Deletions cut 7 bases from V and 8 bases from J, with 12 bases between. The chain's CDR3 is CASKGPGDIQYF. The CDR3, as DNA: TGCGCCAGCAAGGGCCCGGGGGACATTCAGTACTTC.

In its sample, this clonotype was seen many times. The chain recombines TRBV29-1 with TRBJ2-3, with D unresolved. The germline V and J ends were trimmed by 6 bases and 5 bases, with 15 bases remaining between them. Germline assignment: CDR1 SQVTM and CDR2 ANQGSEA. The CDR3 runs 13 residues. The CDR3, as DNA: TGCAGCGTACCCCGCCCCGTGGGAGATACGCAGTATTTT. Translation: CSVPRPVGDTQYF.

This clonotype was observed a few times. This chain uses TRBV6-4 with TRBJ2-1; 9 bases are shared with TRBD1. This CDR3 has 15 residues. The V gene end was trimmed by 4 bases and the J gene end by 10 bases; junction bases not matched to a gene: 11. Germline values: CDR1 MRHNA, CDR2 SNTAGT. The CDR3 region has the DNA TGTGCCAGCAGTGCACAGGGGGCCCTGGGGCCCGAGCAGTTCTTC. It is translated as CASSAQGALGPEQFF.

The gene calls are TRBV5-6 and TRBJ1-6, with TRBD1 identical over 11 bases. The CDR3 is 17 residues long. After removal of 2 bases from V and 7 bases from J, the junction contained 8 bases not matched to a gene. Germline loops: CDR1 SGHDT, CDR2 YYEEEE. The CDR3 nucleotides read TGTGCCAGCAGCTTAAGGACAGGGGGCGGTTGGAATTCACCCCTCCACTTT. This gives the protein CASSLRTGGGWNSPLHF.

The sample holds a few counts of this clonotype. The chain uses TRBV19 and TRBJ2-1, with 9 bases lining up with TRBD2. Germline-derived CDR1 and CDR2 are LNHDA and SQIVND (reference sequence). The trim removed 7 bases at V and 12 bases at J, leaving 7 bases unmatched. CDR3 length: 12 residues. DNA of the CDR3: TGTGCCAGTACTAGCGGGGTCGGGGTGCAGTTCTTC. It codes for CASTSGVGVQFF.

There are a few counts of this clonotype. This chain connects TRBV9 to TRBJ2-3; D unclear. The CDR3 has 14 residues. Germline V gene lookup returns CDR1 SGDLS and CDR2 YYNGEE. Trimming took 0 bases from V and 0 from J, leaving 5 bases between them. CDR3 nucleotide sequence: TGTGCCAGCAGCGTAGGGGGTAGCACAGATACGCAGTATTTT. Amino acids: CASSVGGSTDTQYF.

This clonotype occurred a few times. The CDR3 is CAWSVLRGTGELFF. The CDR3, as DNA: TGTGCCTGGAGTGTACTCAGGGGGACCGGGGAGCTGTTTTTT. The chain links TRBV30 to TRBJ2-2; 7 nucleotides align to TRBD1. The V gene's germline CDR1 is GTSNPN and CDR2 SVGIG (reference sequence). CDR3 length: 14 residues. The V segment lost 0 bases and the J segment 5 bases; nucleotides outside the gene matches: 3.

This clonotype was observed a few times. The chain carries TRBV9 and TRBJ1-1; D is unresolved. This CDR3 has 15 amino acids. Looked up from germline, CDR1 is SGDLS and CDR2 is YYNGEE. Trimming pared 1 base from V and 5 bases from J, leaving 15 bases between. CDR3 DNA sequence: TGTGCCAGCAGCGTAAGGGAGTCTTGGAGTACTGAAGCTTTCTTT. It specifies CASSVRESWSTEAFF.

This clonotype occurred many times. The chain couples TRBV6-5 to TRBJ2-3, with TRBD1 identical over 10 bases. The trim removed 6 bases at V and 3 bases at J, leaving 9 bases unmatched. The CDR3 sequence is 16 residues long. The germline CDR1 and CDR2 sequences are MNHEY and SVGAGI. CDR3 sequence reads: CASSYPGQGKTDTQYF. As DNA, the CDR3 is TGTGCCAGCAGCTACCCGGGACAGGGGAAGACAGATACGCAGTATTTT.

This clonotype has more than one count but fewer than ten. The CDR3 here is CSARDPRGGDTGELFF. In nucleotides, the CDR3 is TGCAGTGCTAGAGATCCCCGGGGGGGGGACACCGGGGAGCTGTTTTTT. The chain joins TRBV20-1 to TRBJ2-2; 8 bases map to TRBD2. The CDR3 contains 16 residues. Germline trimming cut 0 bases from V and 3 bases from J; bases unmatched to any gene: 6. In germline, CDR1 is DFQATT, CDR2 SNEGSKA (reference sequence).

This clonotype has just a few counts. V and J are TRBV30 and TRBJ2-3; tentatively, D is TRBD1 or TRBD2 (6 bases each). CDR3 length equals 14 residues. Trimming pared 5 bases from V and 0 bases from J, leaving 12 bases between. CDR1 and CDR2 (germline): GTSNPN, SVGIG (reference sequence). CDR3 sequence (DNA): TGTGCCTGGGGACCGGGGGCGAGCACAGATACGCAGTATTTT. The encoded protein is CAWGPGASTDTQYF.